Sequencing of this TCR beta chain was carried out in a study of cytomegalovirus exposure and HLA in healthy donors. Whole-study findings and limits: Three chains tied to CMV proved CMV antigen-specific in vitro. Published work reported that the classifier diagnosed cytomegalovirus status with high specificity and sensitivity.

Comment on this clone: Its specificity is unknown.

This CDR3 region has 17 residues. Germline V CDR1 and CDR2: SGHRS, YFSETQ. The V segment lost 5 bases and the J segment 0 bases; nucleotides outside the gene matches: 6. Primers for the PCR totalled 60 Vbeta and 13 Jbeta. Clones were read by immunoSEQ multiplex PCR, and TCRdb kept only the in-frame ones, dropping some. The sample carries 180,000 or so clones, nearly 80% recorded once. Sequencing was performed on PBMCs. The gene calls are TRBV5-1 and TRBJ1-4; 11 positions agree with TRBD1. This TCR was recovered from a man aged 40-49 years in good health and CMV-seropositive. DNA of the CDR3: TGCGCCAGCAGGAGGACAGGGGGCCCAGCAACTAATGAAAAACTGTTTTTT. Encoded protein: CASRRTGGPATNEKLFF.